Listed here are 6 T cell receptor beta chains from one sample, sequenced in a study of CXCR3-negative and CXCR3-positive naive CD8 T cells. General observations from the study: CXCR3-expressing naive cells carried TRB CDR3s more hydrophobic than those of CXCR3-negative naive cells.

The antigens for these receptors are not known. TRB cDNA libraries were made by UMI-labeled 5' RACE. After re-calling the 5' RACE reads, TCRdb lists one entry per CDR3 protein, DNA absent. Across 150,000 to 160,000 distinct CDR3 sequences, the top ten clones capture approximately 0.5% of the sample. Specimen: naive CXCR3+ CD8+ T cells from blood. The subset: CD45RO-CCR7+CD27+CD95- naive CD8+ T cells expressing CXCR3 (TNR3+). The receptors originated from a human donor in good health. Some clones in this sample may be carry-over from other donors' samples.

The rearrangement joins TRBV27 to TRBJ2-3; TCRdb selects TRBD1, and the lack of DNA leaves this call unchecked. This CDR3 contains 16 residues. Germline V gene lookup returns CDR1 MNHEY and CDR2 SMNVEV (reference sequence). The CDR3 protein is CASKGGVGGLTDTQYF.

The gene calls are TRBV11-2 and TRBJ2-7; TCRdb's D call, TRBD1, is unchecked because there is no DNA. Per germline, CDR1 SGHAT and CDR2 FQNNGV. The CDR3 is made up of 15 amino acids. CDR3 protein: CASSLRTGPLYEQYF.

The CDR3 protein is CASSSRLPPDTQYF. The rearrangement uses TRBV7-3 and TRBJ2-3; the TCRdb D gene call, TRBD2, has no DNA to confirm it. This CDR3 contains 14 residues. Germline assignment: CDR1 SGHTA and CDR2 FQGTGA.

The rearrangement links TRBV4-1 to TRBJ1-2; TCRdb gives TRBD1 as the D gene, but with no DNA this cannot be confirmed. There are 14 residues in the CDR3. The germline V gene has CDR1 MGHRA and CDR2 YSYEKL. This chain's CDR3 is CASSQDPTTGFFTF.

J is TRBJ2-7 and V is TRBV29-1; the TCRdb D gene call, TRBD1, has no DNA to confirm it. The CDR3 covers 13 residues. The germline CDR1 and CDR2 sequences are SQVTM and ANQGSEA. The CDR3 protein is CSVEGSTGFEQYF.

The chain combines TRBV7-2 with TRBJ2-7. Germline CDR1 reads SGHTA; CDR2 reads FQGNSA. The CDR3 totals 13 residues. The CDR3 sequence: CASSLVGIYEQYF. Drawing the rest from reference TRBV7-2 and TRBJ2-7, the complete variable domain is GAGVSQSPSNKVTEKGKDVELRCDPISGHTALYWYRQSLGQGLEFLIYFQGNSAPDKSGLPSDRFSAERTGGSVSTLTIQRTQQEDSAVYLCASSLVGIYEQYFGPGTRLTVT.